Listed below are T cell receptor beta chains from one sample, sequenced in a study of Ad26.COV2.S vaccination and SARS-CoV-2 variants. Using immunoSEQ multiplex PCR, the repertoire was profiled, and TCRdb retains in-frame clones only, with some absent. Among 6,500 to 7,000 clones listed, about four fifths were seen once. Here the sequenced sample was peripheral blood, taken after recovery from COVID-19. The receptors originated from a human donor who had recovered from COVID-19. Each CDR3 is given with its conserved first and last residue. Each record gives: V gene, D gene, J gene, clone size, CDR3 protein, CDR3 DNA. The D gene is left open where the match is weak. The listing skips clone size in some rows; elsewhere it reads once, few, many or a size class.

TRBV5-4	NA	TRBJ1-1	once	CASSLALRGTEAFF	TGTGCCAGCAGTTTGGCCCTCCGTGGCACTGAAGCTTTCTTT
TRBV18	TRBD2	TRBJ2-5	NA	CASSSSGVQETQYF	TGTGCCAGCTCATCTAGCGGGGTTCAAGAGACCCAGTACTTC
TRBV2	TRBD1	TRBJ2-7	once	CASILGTAGASYEQYF	TGTGCCAGCATCCTGGGGACAGCTGGAGCCTCCTACGAGCAGTACTTC
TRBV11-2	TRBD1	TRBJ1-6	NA	CASSLGQIPWGSYNSPLHF	TGTGCCAGCAGCTTGGGACAGATCCCTTGGGGCAGTTATAATTCACCCCTCCACTTT
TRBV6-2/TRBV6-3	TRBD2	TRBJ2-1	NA	CASSYHGTSGLYNEQFF	TGTGCCAGCAGTTACCATGGCACTAGCGGACTTTACAATGAGCAGTTCTTC
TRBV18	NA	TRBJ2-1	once	CASSPQALKSEQFF	TGTGCCAGCTCACCACAGGCGTTGAAAAGTGAGCAGTTCTTC
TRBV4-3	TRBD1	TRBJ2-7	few	CASSQEQGTSSYEQYF	TGCGCCAGCAGCCAAGAACAGGGGACATCCTCCTACGAGCAGTACTTC
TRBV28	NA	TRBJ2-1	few	CASSSNSADEQFF	TGTGCCAGCAGTTCCAATTCCGCGGATGAGCAGTTCTTC
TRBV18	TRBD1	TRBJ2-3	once	CASSLSGQGSTQYF	TGTGCCAGCTCACTAAGCGGACAGGGAAGCACGCAGTATTTT
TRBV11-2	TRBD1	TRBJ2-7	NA	CASSLGQASTYEQYF	TGTGCCAGCAGCTTGGGACAGGCCTCTACCTACGAGCAGTACTTC
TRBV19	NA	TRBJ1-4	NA	CASARGALATNEKLFF	TGTGCCAGTGCGCGCGGGGCCCTTGCAACTAATGAAAAACTGTTTTTT
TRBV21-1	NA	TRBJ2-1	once	CASSIRTATYNEQFF	TGTGCCAGCAGCATAAGGACAGCCACCTACAATGAGCAGTTCTTC